The rows below give T cell receptor beta chains drawn from one sample of a study of siplizumab effects on memory and regulatory T cells. Generated by immunoSEQ multiplex PCR, the TCRdb table keeps only in-frame clones and is missing some. The data contain around 120,000 clones, 94% of them singletons. Sequencing was carried out using non-Treg CD4+ T cells sorted from blood. The receptors derive from a human donor in good health. Each CDR3 is given with its conserved first and last residue. A D gene is named only where the DNA matches it firmly. Where a row states a size, it is once, few, many or the class of an expanded clone; other rows omit it.

CDR3aa: CASSLLSSVTLWGQGGNQPQHF; CDR3nt: TGTGCCAGCAGCTTATTATCGTCCGTAACATTGTGGGGACAGGGGGGCAATCAGCCCCAGCATTTT; d_gene: TRBD1; abundance: -; v_gene: TRBV7-3; j_gene: TRBJ1-5; len: 22
CDR3aa: CASAGGTSASNEQFF; CDR3nt: TGTGCCAGCGCCGGGGGGACTAGCGCAAGCAATGAGCAGTTCTTC; d_gene: TRBD2; abundance: -; v_gene: TRBV9; j_gene: TRBJ2-1; len: 15
CDR3aa: CASSLRLGATNEKLFF; CDR3nt: TGTGCCAGCAGCTTACGCCTGGGGGCAACTAATGAAAAACTGTTTTTT; d_gene: -; abundance: -; v_gene: TRBV7-2; j_gene: TRBJ1-4; len: 16
CDR3aa: CASSLQATSGGNEQFF; CDR3nt: TGTGCCAGCAGCTTACAGGCGACTAGCGGGGGGAATGAGCAGTTCTTC; d_gene: TRBD2; abundance: -; v_gene: TRBV11-2; j_gene: TRBJ2-1; len: 16
CDR3aa: CASSRLGGADEQYF; CDR3nt: TGCGCCAGCAGCCGCTTGGGGGGGGCGGATGAGCAGTACTTC; d_gene: -; abundance: -; v_gene: TRBV4-1; j_gene: TRBJ2-7; len: 14
CDR3aa: CAISESGQAPYGYTF; CDR3nt: TGTGCCATCAGTGAGTCGGGACAGGCCCCCTATGGCTACACCTTC; d_gene: TRBD1; abundance: -; v_gene: TRBV10-3; j_gene: TRBJ1-2; len: 15
CDR3aa: CASTPNLLFSDTQYF; CDR3nt: TGTGCCAGCACCCCCAACCTACTGTTTTCAGATACGCAGTATTTT; d_gene: -; abundance: -; v_gene: TRBV6-5; j_gene: TRBJ2-3; len: 15
CDR3aa: CASSVVGNRADTQYF; CDR3nt: TGTGCCAGCAGCGTAGTGGGGAACCGGGCAGATACGCAGTATTTT; d_gene: -; abundance: -; v_gene: TRBV9; j_gene: TRBJ2-3; len: 15
CDR3aa: CASSRHFQGYNEQFF; CDR3nt: TGTGCCAGCAGCCGACACTTCCAAGGCTACAATGAGCAGTTCTTC; d_gene: -; abundance: -; v_gene: TRBV5-4; j_gene: TRBJ2-1; len: 15
CDR3aa: CASSQATGLEYF; CDR3nt: TGCGCCAGCAGCCAAGCGACAGGGTTGGAGTACTTC; d_gene: TRBD1; abundance: -; v_gene: TRBV4-1; j_gene: TRBJ2-5; len: 12
CDR3aa: CASSQQGALTSTDTQYF; CDR3nt: TGTGCCAGCAGCCAGCAGGGGGCCTTAACTAGCACAGATACGCAGTATTTT; d_gene: TRBD1; abundance: -; v_gene: TRBV11-2; j_gene: TRBJ2-3; len: 17
CDR3aa: CASSLLNPGTGELFF; CDR3nt: TGTGCCAGCAGCCTGTTAAATCCCGGCACCGGGGAGCTGTTTTTT; d_gene: -; abundance: -; v_gene: TRBV7-6; j_gene: TRBJ2-2; len: 15
CDR3aa: CASSLGGVLNEKLFF; CDR3nt: TGTGCCAGCAGCTTAGGCGGGGTACTTAATGAAAAACTGTTTTTT; d_gene: -; abundance: -; v_gene: TRBV7-2; j_gene: TRBJ1-4; len: 15
CDR3aa: CASSDLYPLGSPLHF; CDR3nt: TGTGCCAGCAGTGATTTATACCCACTGGGATCACCCCTCCACTTT; d_gene: -; abundance: -; v_gene: TRBV25-1; j_gene: TRBJ1-6; len: 15
CDR3aa: CASSPTGANQPQHF; CDR3nt: TGTGCCAGCAGCCCAACAGGGGCCAATCAGCCCCAGCATTTT; d_gene: TRBD1; abundance: -; v_gene: TRBV4-2; j_gene: TRBJ1-5; len: 14
CDR3aa: CSVGFWGQGHYEQYF; CDR3nt: TGCAGCGTTGGTTTTTGGGGACAGGGCCACTACGAGCAGTACTTC; d_gene: TRBD1; abundance: -; v_gene: TRBV29-1; j_gene: TRBJ2-7; len: 15
CDR3aa: CASRTSDEQFF; CDR3nt: TGTGCCAGTAGGACCTCCGATGAGCAGTTCTTC; d_gene: -; abundance: -; v_gene: TRBV19; j_gene: TRBJ2-1; len: 11
CDR3aa: CASSLTGSGPYEQYF; CDR3nt: TGTGCCAGCAGCCTTACCGGGTCAGGGCCATACGAGCAGTACTTC; d_gene: -; abundance: -; v_gene: TRBV6-1; j_gene: TRBJ2-7; len: 15
CDR3aa: CASSPTETRGQHF; CDR3nt: TGTGCCAGCTCACCTACAGAAACTCGGGGACAGCATTTT; d_gene: -; abundance: few; v_gene: TRBV18; j_gene: TRBJ1-5; len: 13
CDR3aa: CASSLETGAPYTNQPQHF; CDR3nt: TGTGCCAGCAGCTTGGAGACAGGGGCCCCTTATACCAATCAGCCCCAGCATTTT; d_gene: TRBD1; abundance: -; v_gene: TRBV5-8; j_gene: TRBJ1-5; len: 18
CDR3aa: CASQGLAGGFRTQYF; CDR3nt: TGTGCCAGTCAGGGACTAGCGGGGGGTTTTAGGACCCAGTACTTC; d_gene: TRBD2; abundance: -; v_gene: TRBV5-4; j_gene: TRBJ2-5; len: 15
CDR3aa: CASNPGGPNTEAFF; CDR3nt: TGTGCCAGTAACCCAGGGGGACCGAACACTGAAGCTTTCTTT; d_gene: TRBD1; abundance: once; v_gene: TRBV19; j_gene: TRBJ1-1; len: 14
CDR3aa: CASSLRTETYNSPLHF; CDR3nt: TGTGCCAGCAGCCTCCGGACGGAAACCTATAATTCACCCCTCCACTTT; d_gene: -; abundance: -; v_gene: TRBV21-1; j_gene: TRBJ1-6; len: 16
CDR3aa: CASSPQGYSPLHF; CDR3nt: TGTGCCAGCAGCCCACAGGGATATTCACCCCTCCACTTT; d_gene: -; abundance: -; v_gene: TRBV6-6; j_gene: TRBJ1-6; len: 13
CDR3aa: CASSPTRADQPQHF; CDR3nt: TGTGCCAGCAGCCCAACACGGGCAGATCAGCCCCAGCATTTT; d_gene: -; abundance: -; v_gene: TRBV6-5; j_gene: TRBJ1-5; len: 14
CDR3aa: CASSPDGTVLDEQYF; CDR3nt: TGTGCCAGCTCACCAGATGGGACAGTGCTCGACGAGCAGTACTTC; d_gene: TRBD1; abundance: -; v_gene: TRBV18; j_gene: TRBJ2-7; len: 15
CDR3aa: CASSLGNQETQYF; CDR3nt: TGCGCCAGCAGCTTGGGGAATCAAGAGACCCAGTACTTC; d_gene: -; abundance: -; v_gene: TRBV5-1; j_gene: TRBJ2-5; len: 13
CDR3aa: CASSHGGLTNREEQYF; CDR3nt: TGTGCCAGCAGCCACGGGGGACTAACGAACAGGGAGGAGCAGTACTTC; d_gene: -; abundance: -; v_gene: TRBV11-3; j_gene: TRBJ2-5; len: 16
CDR3aa: CASGLRDGSYNEQFF; CDR3nt: TGTGCCAGCGGTTTAAGGGATGGATCCTACAATGAGCAGTTCTTC; d_gene: -; abundance: -; v_gene: TRBV6-5; j_gene: TRBJ2-1; len: 15
CDR3aa: CAAVSSGANTGELFF; CDR3nt: TGTGCCGCCGTTTCTAGCGGGGCGAACACCGGGGAGCTGTTTTTT; d_gene: TRBD2; abundance: -; v_gene: TRBV6-1; j_gene: TRBJ2-2; len: 15
CDR3aa: CASSGFGRDYEQYF; CDR3nt: TGTGCCAGCAGTGGTTTCGGAAGGGACTACGAGCAGTACTTC; d_gene: -; abundance: -; v_gene: TRBV6-1; j_gene: TRBJ2-7; len: 14
CDR3aa: CASSSFQGVYGYTF; CDR3nt: TGTGCCAGCAGCTCGTTCCAGGGAGTCTATGGCTACACCTTC; d_gene: -; abundance: -; v_gene: TRBV5-4; j_gene: TRBJ1-2; len: 14
CDR3aa: CASSQKSYTEAFF; CDR3nt: TGTGCCAGCAGTCAAAAGTCGTACACTGAAGCTTTCTTT; d_gene: -; abundance: -; v_gene: TRBV6-5; j_gene: TRBJ1-1; len: 13
CDR3aa: CASSAWSGPSEQYF; CDR3nt: TGTGCCAGTAGTGCGTGGAGCGGACCGAGTGAGCAGTACTTC; d_gene: -; abundance: -; v_gene: TRBV19; j_gene: TRBJ2-5; len: 14
CDR3aa: CASSLGQTNTEAFF; CDR3nt: TGTGCCAGCAGCTTAGGGCAGACGAACACTGAAGCTTTCTTT; d_gene: -; abundance: -; v_gene: TRBV11-3; j_gene: TRBJ1-1; len: 14
CDR3aa: CASRPSGSLATYGYTF; CDR3nt: TGTGCCAGCAGACCCTCGGGAAGCCTGGCCACTTATGGCTACACCTTC; d_gene: -; abundance: -; v_gene: TRBV28; j_gene: TRBJ1-2; len: 16
CDR3aa: CASSSSGNYGYTF; CDR3nt: TGTGCCAGCAGTTCCTCGGGAAACTATGGCTACACCTTC; d_gene: -; abundance: once; v_gene: TRBV6-5; j_gene: TRBJ1-2; len: 13
CDR3aa: CASSTSGSTYNEQFF; CDR3nt: TGTGCCAGCAGCACAAGCGGGAGTACCTACAATGAGCAGTTCTTC; d_gene: TRBD2; abundance: -; v_gene: TRBV9; j_gene: TRBJ2-1; len: 15
CDR3aa: CASSAGTGTYEQYF; CDR3nt: TGTGCCAGCAGCGCCGGGACAGGAACCTACGAGCAGTACTTC; d_gene: TRBD1; abundance: -; v_gene: TRBV2; j_gene: TRBJ2-7; len: 14
CDR3aa: CASSSGQGSGYTF; CDR3nt: TGTGCCAGCAGTTCTGGACAGGGGAGTGGCTACACCTTC; d_gene: TRBD1; abundance: -; v_gene: TRBV28; j_gene: TRBJ1-2; len: 13
CDR3aa: CASSLVVGTNAELFF; CDR3nt: TGCGCCAGCAGCTTGGTGGTAGGGACCAATGCAGAACTGTTTTTT; d_gene: -; abundance: -; v_gene: TRBV5-1; j_gene: TRBJ1-4; len: 15
CDR3aa: CASSAGGLAGNNEQFF; CDR3nt: TGTGCCAGCAGCGCGGGGGGACTAGCGGGCAACAATGAGCAGTTCTTC; d_gene: TRBD2; abundance: few; v_gene: TRBV5-4; j_gene: TRBJ2-1; len: 16
CDR3aa: CASSLLDRAGANVLTF; CDR3nt: TGTGCCAGCAGCTTGCTCGACAGGGCTGGGGCCAACGTCCTGACTTTC; d_gene: TRBD1; abundance: -; v_gene: TRBV7-8; j_gene: TRBJ2-6; len: 16
CDR3aa: CASSSSGREGGYTF; CDR3nt: TGTGCCAGCAGCTCGAGCGGCAGGGAGGGCGGCTACACCTTC; d_gene: -; abundance: -; v_gene: TRBV11-2; j_gene: TRBJ1-2; len: 14
CDR3aa: CASSVSGKGTEAFF; CDR3nt: TGTGCCAGCAGTGTGTCAGGGAAGGGCACTGAAGCTTTCTTT; d_gene: -; abundance: -; v_gene: TRBV6-5; j_gene: TRBJ1-1; len: 14
CDR3aa: CASSQAPGANTGELFF; CDR3nt: TGTGCCAGCAGCCAGGCTCCAGGAGCGAACACCGGGGAGCTGTTTTTT; d_gene: -; abundance: -; v_gene: TRBV16; j_gene: TRBJ2-2; len: 16
CDR3aa: CAWSRRSSPLHF; CDR3nt: TGTGCCTGGAGTAGGCGATCTTCACCCCTCCACTTT; d_gene: -; abundance: -; v_gene: TRBV30; j_gene: TRBJ1-6; len: 12
CDR3aa: CASSPRASRGATDTQYF; CDR3nt: TGTGCCAGCAGCCCCAGAGCTTCGCGGGGGGCCACAGATACGCAGTATTTT; d_gene: TRBD2; abundance: few; v_gene: TRBV4-2; j_gene: TRBJ2-3; len: 17
CDR3aa: CASSLDRSYGYTF; CDR3nt: TGTGCCAGTAGTCTAGACAGGAGCTATGGCTACACCTTC; d_gene: -; abundance: -; v_gene: TRBV19; j_gene: TRBJ1-2; len: 13
CDR3aa: CASDRFGQDDGYTF; CDR3nt: TGTGCCAGCGATCGGTTCGGGCAGGACGATGGCTACACCTTC; d_gene: -; abundance: once; v_gene: TRBV2; j_gene: TRBJ1-2; len: 14
CDR3aa: CASSETGDYGYTF; CDR3nt: TGTGCCAGCAGCGAGACAGGGGACTATGGCTACACCTTC; d_gene: TRBD1; abundance: -; v_gene: TRBV5-6; j_gene: TRBJ1-2; len: 13
CDR3aa: CASSPMTIVPSFGYTF; CDR3nt: TGTGCCAGCAGCCCCATGACCATAGTCCCCTCGTTTGGCTACACCTTC; d_gene: -; abundance: -; v_gene: TRBV9; j_gene: TRBJ1-2; len: 16
CDR3aa: CASSVGGTQPQHF; CDR3nt: TGTGCCAGCAGCGTGGGGGGGACTCAGCCCCAGCATTTT; d_gene: -; abundance: few; v_gene: TRBV9; j_gene: TRBJ1-5; len: 13
CDR3aa: CASIRQDRNTGELFF; CDR3nt: TGTGCCAGCATCAGACAGGACCGTAACACCGGGGAGCTGTTTTTT; d_gene: -; abundance: -; v_gene: TRBV28; j_gene: TRBJ2-2; len: 15
CDR3aa: CATTPGVSYNEQFF; CDR3nt: TGTGCCACCACCCCAGGGGTCTCCTACAATGAGCAGTTCTTC; d_gene: -; abundance: -; v_gene: TRBV10-3; j_gene: TRBJ2-1; len: 14